This entry lists 28 T cell receptor beta chains sequenced from one sample in a study of shared clonotypes between healthy human individuals. Positive CCR7 selection of CD45RO-negative cells yielded the naive CD8 cells, and terminally differentiated effector memory CD45RA+ cells were excluded. Using immunoSEQ multiplex PCR, the repertoire was profiled, and TCRdb retains in-frame clones only, with some absent. The sample comprises about 2 million clones, less than 95% of which are singletons, and 1% to 1.3% rests with the top ten. The material sequenced was naive CD8+ T cells sorted from blood. The receptors stem from a man between 18 and 35 years old in good health.

Points on this clone: Other DNA sequences within the sample encode an identical CDR3. This chain connects TRBV7-9 to TRBJ2-7; D is unclear. Trimming cost V 1 base and J 4 bases, with 8 bases left between them. CDR3 size: 13 residues. Germline assignment: CDR1 SEHNR and CDR2 FQNEAQ (reference sequence). The CDR3 coding sequence is TGTGCCAGCAGCTTAGAAGCCGGTTACGAGCAGTACTTC. It translates to CASSLEAGYEQYF.

Regarding this clone: A junction end diverges from the germline sequence, so it may reflect a read error. The J gene is TRBJ2-5, the V gene TRBV2; 8 bases agree with TRBD2. The germline gives CDR1 SNHLY, CDR2 FYNNEI. The CDR3 sequence is 16 residues long. Here the CDR3 reads CASSEALAASSGTQYF. As DNA, the CDR3 is TGTGCCAGCAGCGAAGCACTAGCGGCGAGTTCAGGGACCCAGTACTTC.

The chain links TRBV6-6 to TRBJ1-6; TRBD1 aligns across 9 bases. The germline V gene has CDR1 MNHNY and CDR2 SVGAGI (reference sequence). The junction had 7 bases not matched to a gene; V was cut back by 1 base and J by 9 bases. This CDR3 region has 16 residues. The CDR3 sequence is CASSYLGQGIGSPLHF. DNA for the CDR3: TGTGCCAGCAGTTACTTGGGACAGGGAATAGGTTCACCCCTCCACTTT.

The count of this clone is one. This chain links TRBV28 with TRBJ1-2, with 7 nucleotides matching TRBD1. V was clipped by 4 bases and J by 4 bases; unmatched bases: 15. Germline V lookup: CDR1 MDHEN, CDR2 SYDVKM. This CDR3 contains 17 residues. DNA for the CDR3: TGTGCCAGCAGTTCCGTGGACAGGCCGATTTCACTCTATGGCTACACCTTC. Amino acids: CASSSVDRPISLYGYTF.

The chain recombines TRBV25-1 with TRBJ2-3; D is perhaps TRBD1 or TRBD2 (5 bases each). Germline loops: CDR1 MGHDK, CDR2 SYGVNS. V gave up 5 bases and J gave up 6 bases, with 9 bases separating them. The CDR3 extends over 12 amino acids. CDR3 sequence reads: CASSYWGDTQYF. CDR3 bases: TGTGCCAGCAGTTACTGGGGGGATACGCAGTATTTT.

CDR3 DNA sequence: TGCGCCAGCAGCCAAGACTCCTCGACTGGGGCCTTCTACGAGCAGTACTTC. It is translated as CASSQDSSTGAFYEQYF. The chain couples TRBV4-3 to TRBJ2-7; maybe TRBD1 (5 bases). Trimming removed 0 bases at V and 3 bases at J, with 18 bases between. Germline loops: CDR1 LGHNA, CDR2 YSLEER. This CDR3 has 17 amino acids.

Only a few counts were recorded for this clone. This rearrangement joins TRBV2 to TRBJ1-1; a weak D match, TRBD1 (6 bases). This CDR3 region has 11 residues. V lost 7 bases to trimming and J lost 3 bases, with 6 bases between them. Germline CDR1 reads SNHLY; CDR2 reads FYNNEI. This CDR3 is CASNRDTEAFF. CDR3 DNA sequence: TGTGCCAGCAACAGGGACACTGAAGCTTTCTTT.

A remark on this clone: Other DNA sequences in the sample encode the same CDR3. The chain uses TRBV28 and TRBJ2-7, with no clear D. With 3 bases removed from V and 2 bases from J, the gap between germline ends came to 8 bases. Germline V gene data show CDR1 as MDHEN and CDR2 as SYDVKM. CDR3 length: 13 amino acids. CDR3 DNA: TGTGCCAGCAGTTTGGGCCGGCCCTACGAGCAGTACTTC. Encoded protein: CASSLGRPYEQYF.

The V gene is TRBV28, the J gene TRBJ2-7, with 8 positions matching TRBD1. Germline V gives CDR1 MDHEN, CDR2 SYDVKM. V was clipped by 6 bases and J by 3 bases; unmatched bases: 13. The CDR3 runs to 16 residues. CDR3 nucleotide sequence: TGTGCCAGCAGGCCCTCGGACAGGGACCCTTTCTACGAGCAGTACTTC. Translating gives CASRPSDRDPFYEQYF.

The chain joins TRBV28 to TRBJ1-1; possible D gene TRBD1, 5 bases. Germline-derived CDR1 and CDR2 are MDHEN and SYDVKM. The V and J ends lost 2 bases and 6 bases respectively, with 10 bases between them. This CDR3 has 13 amino acids. The CDR3 sequence: CASSLAGSPEAFF. The CDR3 DNA is TGTGCCAGCAGTTTAGCAGGGTCACCTGAAGCTTTCTTT.

This chain links TRBV6-1 with TRBJ2-5, with TRBD1 as a possible D gene (6 bases). V was clipped by 5 bases and J by 6 bases, with 13 bases between them. This CDR3 has 13 amino acids. Per the germline V gene, CDR1 is MNHNS and CDR2 is SASEGT. This CDR3 is CASSPRDTQTQYF. The CDR3 bases are TGTGCCAGCAGTCCCCGGGACACCCAGACCCAGTACTTC.

The rearrangement uses TRBV25-1 and TRBJ1-4; no definite D call. The V end was cut by 8 bases, the J end by 7 bases, with 11 bases between. Germline values: CDR1 MGHDK, CDR2 SYGVNS. CDR3 length equals 12 residues. CDR3 nucleotide sequence: TGTGCCAGCCGGAAATGGGGTGAAAAACTGTTTTTT. Its translation is CASRKWGEKLFF.

The chain has TRBV5-6 and TRBJ1-2; D is perhaps TRBD1 (6 bases). This CDR3 region has 13 residues. Trimming pared 8 bases from V and 2 bases from J, leaving 13 bases between. The germline V gene encodes CDR1 SGHDT and CDR2 YYEEEE. CDR3 sequence reads: CASRRTDNYGYTF. Written as DNA, the CDR3 is TGTGCCAGTAGGAGGACAGACAACTATGGCTACACCTTC. Complete variable domain (other parts from reference TRBV5-6 and TRBJ1-2): DAGVTQSPTHLIKTRGQQVTLRCSPKSGHDTVSWYQQALGQGPQFIFQYYEEEERQRGNFPDRFSGHQFPNYSSELNVNALLLGDSALYLCASRRTDNYGYTFGSGTRLTVV.

V and J are TRBV6-5 and TRBJ1-4, with a tentative D call TRBD1 (5 bases). There are 15 residues in the CDR3. Germline loops: CDR1 MNHEY, CDR2 SVGAGI. Trimming stripped 1 base from V and 4 bases from J, with 10 bases between. CDR3 residues: CASSYYRINNEKLFF. Written as DNA, the CDR3 is TGTGCCAGCAGTTACTACAGGATTAATAATGAAAAACTGTTTTTT.

The gene calls are TRBV4-1 and TRBJ2-7; D perhaps matches TRBD2 (5 bases). Trimming took off 1 base at V and 2 bases at J, with 15 bases between the two ends. The CDR3 runs to 16 residues. CDR1 and CDR2 (germline): MGHRA, YSYEKL. CDR3 sequence reads: CASSQVDTSGTYEQYF. The CDR3 region has the DNA TGCGCCAGCAGCCAAGTCGACACCTCCGGGACCTACGAGCAGTACTTC.

Comments on this clone: Distinct nucleotide sequences in the sample also encode this CDR3. The J gene is TRBJ1-1, the V gene TRBV27; D is perhaps TRBD1 (6 bases). V was clipped by 3 bases and J by 3 bases, with 8 bases between them. This CDR3 has 13 residues. In germline, CDR1 is MNHEY, CDR2 SMNVEV (reference sequence). In DNA form, the CDR3 reads TGTGCCAGCAGTTTGGGACAATACACTGAAGCTTTCTTT. It specifies CASSLGQYTEAFF.

The V gene is TRBV2, the J gene TRBJ2-5, with D possibly matching TRBD2 (6 bases). Looked up from germline, CDR1 is SNHLY and CDR2 is FYNNEI. V shed 8 bases and J shed 7 bases, with 17 bases lying between them. The CDR3 contains 13 residues. The CDR3 sequence is CASGGLLERTQYF. Written as DNA, the CDR3 is TGTGCCAGCGGGGGACTCCTCGAGCGGACCCAGTACTTC. Full variable domain (remainder filled in from reference TRBV2 and TRBJ2-5): EPEVTQTPSHQVTQMGQEVILRCVPISNHLYFYWYRQILGQKVEFLVSFYNNEISEKSEIFDDQFSVERPDGSNFTLKIRSTKLEDSAMYFCASGGLLERTQYFGPGTRLLVL.

The rearrangement uses TRBV7-9 and TRBJ2-1; the D is unclear. The V gene's germline CDR1 is SEHNR and CDR2 FQNEAQ (reference sequence). The CDR3 loop spans 13 amino acids. Trimming shortened V by 8 bases and J by 8 bases, and 16 bases separated the two germline ends. CDR3 protein: CASSSPIDDEQFF. CDR3 nucleotide sequence: TGTGCCAGCTCCTCTCCAATAGATGATGAGCAGTTCTTC.

This clone was seen only once. This sequence joins TRBV6-6 and TRBJ1-2, with D uncertain. This CDR3 spans 13 amino acids. The V gene's germline CDR1 is MNHNY and CDR2 SVGAGI (reference sequence). V lost 2 bases and J lost 4, with 8 bases in between. The CDR3 bases are TGTGCCAGCAGTTACGAGCCAGCCTATGGCTACACCTTC. This translates into CASSYEPAYGYTF.

This clone was counted a single time. The genes are TRBV27 and TRBJ2-3, with D possibly matching TRBD1 (6 bases). The CDR3 contains 14 residues. Germline V gene data show CDR1 as MNHEY and CDR2 as SMNVEV (reference sequence). Trimming removed 3 bases from V and 4 bases from J, with 11 bases in between. Written as DNA, the CDR3 is TGTGCCAGCAGTTTCTGGGGGCAGGCAGATACGCAGTATTTT. It specifies CASSFWGQADTQYF.

Comment on this clone: The identical CDR3 is also encoded by other nucleotide sequences in the sample. The genes are TRBV6-5 and TRBJ2-7; D perhaps matches TRBD1 (6 bases). Germline loops: CDR1 MNHEY, CDR2 SVGAGI. The V end lost 7 bases, the J end lost 7 bases, and 23 bases lay between the germline ends. CDR3 length equals 15 residues. Here the CDR3 reads CASIPLQTGNNEQYF. CDR3 nucleotides: TGTGCCAGCATCCCACTCCAAACAGGGAACAATGAGCAGTACTTC.

This sequence joins TRBV4-3 and TRBJ2-1; 16 positions match TRBD2. Germline assignment: CDR1 LGHNA and CDR2 YSLEER. CDR3 length: 16 amino acids. V dropped 4 bases and J dropped 10; count of bases not matched to a gene: 7. The CDR3 nucleotides read TGCGCCAGCAGCCCTCGTCCGGGACTAGCGGGAGGGGAGCAGTTCTTC. Amino acids: CASSPRPGLAGGEQFF.

This chain connects TRBV28 to TRBJ2-3; 7 nucleotides line up with TRBD2. V trimming: 4 bases; J trimming: 1 base; junction bases outside the gene matches: 8. CDR3 size: 16 residues. Germline CDR1 MDHEN, CDR2 SYDVKM. The CDR3 region is CASSSGGEGGTDTQYF. CDR3 coding DNA: TGTGCCAGCAGTTCCGGCGGGGAGGGTGGCACAGATACGCAGTATTTT.

This chain links TRBV6-1 with TRBJ2-5; TRBD2 agrees at 8 bases. The CDR3 is made up of 16 amino acids. Trimming cost V 3 bases and J 4 bases; bases outside gene matches: 10. Looked up from germline, CDR1 is MNHNS and CDR2 is SASEGT. The CDR3 here is CASSDPAGGRGETQYF. Written as DNA, the CDR3 is TGTGCCAGCAGTGACCCGGCGGGGGGCCGGGGAGAGACCCAGTACTTC.

V is TRBV4-1 and J is TRBJ2-2; 9 nucleotides line up with TRBD1. Trimming removed 4 bases from V and 5 bases from J; junction bases left unmatched: 8. Germline V gene data show CDR1 as MGHRA and CDR2 as YSYEKL. The CDR3 extends over 16 amino acids. The CDR3 region is CASSLPRQGGTGELFF. In DNA, the CDR3 is TGCGCCAGCAGCCTACCCCGACAGGGGGGTACCGGGGAGCTGTTTTTT.

Note on this clone: At the DNA level, this CDR3 is encoded by other sequences in the same sample as well. This rearrangement joins TRBV6-1 to TRBJ2-7, with D unresolved. V was trimmed by 3 bases and J by 3 bases, leaving 3 bases between them. There are 11 residues in the CDR3. Germline CDR1 is MNHNS and CDR2 is SASEGT. The CDR3 DNA reads TGTGCCAGCAGTGAGTACTACGAGCAGTACTTC. Translation gives CASSEYYEQYF.

The rearrangement joins TRBV5-8 to TRBJ1-1; a possible D gene is TRBD1 (5 bases). CDR1 and CDR2 from the germline V gene are SGHTS and YDEGEE. This CDR3 has 14 residues. Trimming pared 1 base from V and 3 bases from J, leaving 10 bases between. As DNA, the CDR3 is TGTGCCAGCAGCTTGATGGGGGAGGACACTGAAGCTTTCTTT. This gives the protein CASSLMGEDTEAFF.

This clone has only one observation. This chain connects TRBV15 to TRBJ2-5, with D unresolved. Trimming took 0 bases from V and 2 from J, leaving 7 bases between them. The germline CDR1 and CDR2 sequences are LNHNV and YYDKDF (reference sequence). CDR3 length: 14 residues. CDR3 nucleotides: TGTGCCACCAGCAGAGATCACCTACAAGAGACCCAGTACTTC. Translation gives CATSRDHLQETQYF. Complete variable domain (other parts from reference TRBV15 and TRBJ2-5): DAMVIQNPRYQVTQFGKPVTLSCSQTLNHNVMYWYQQKSSQAPKLLFHYYDKDFNNEADTPDNFQSRRPNTSFCFLDIRSPGLGDTAMYLCATSRDHLQETQYFGPGTRLLVL.